The 8 T cell receptor beta chains listed next were all sequenced from one sample in a study of CD8+CD57+ T cells in acquired aplastic anemia (dated by TCRdb to between 2017 and 2018). Sequencing was performed on an Illumina HiSeq 2000. Genomic DNA served as template for TCR beta VDJ combination and CDR3 sequence profiling. TCRdb reprocessing: public reads trimmed at Q25 with fastp, clones called with MiXCR, in-frame beta chains kept. Under each unique CDR3 protein, matching rows form one entry showing the most common genes and DNA. The sample table lists more than 250,000 distinct CDR3 sequences, 56% of them with a count of one. Of the sample, under 8.5% falls within the top ten clones. The sequencing input was sorted CD4+, CD8+, or CD8+CD57+ T cells (not recorded which) from PBMCs. All receptors come from a human donor with severe aplastic anemia or a healthy control (not recorded which).

The V and J genes are TRBV5-1 and TRBJ1-6; 8 bases are a match to TRBD1. The germline V gene encodes CDR1 SGHRS and CDR2 YFSETQ. CDR3 length: 16 residues. V shed 4 bases and J 8 bases; nucleotides not matched to a gene: 11. CDR3 DNA sequence: TGCGCCAGCAGCGACGGCTGGGGACAGGAAGATTCACCCCTCCACTTT. Residues: CASSDGWGQEDSPLHF.

The gene calls are TRBV10-1 and TRBJ1-2; D uncertain. Germline values: CDR1 WNHNN, CDR2 SYGVQD (reference sequence). The CDR3 totals 14 residues. V gave up 2 bases and J gave up 5 bases, with 12 bases separating them. The CDR3, as DNA: TGCGCCAGCAGTGAGCGAGATCTCGGTTATGGCTACACCTTC. It is translated as CASSERDLGYGYTF.

V gene TRBV20-1 combines with J gene TRBJ2-3; 8 positions match TRBD1. This CDR3 has 12 residues. Per germline, CDR1 DFQATT and CDR2 SNEGSKA (reference sequence). CDR3 sequence: CTLRTGTDTQYF. The CDR3, as DNA: TGCACTTTACGGACAGGGACAGATACGCAGTATTTT.

The chain recombines TRBV9 with TRBJ2-2; 9 bases map to TRBD1. The CDR3 is made up of 15 amino acids. CDR1 is SGDLS, CDR2 YYNGEE, per germline. Trimming at V came to 3 bases and at J to 0 bases, leaving 0 bases not matched to a gene. This CDR3 is CASSGQGANTGELFF. As DNA, the CDR3 is TGTGCCAGCAGCGGACAGGGGGCGAACACCGGGGAGCTGTTTTTT.

In regard to this clonotype: This may come from a read error, since a much larger clone is one base off. The J gene is TRBJ2-1, the V gene TRBV12-3 or TRBV12-4; TRBD2 aligns across 11 bases. The CDR3 loop spans 15 amino acids. The CDR3 reads CASSPGTSGYNEQSF. The CDR3 DNA reads as TGTGCCAGCAGTCCCGGGACTAGCGGATACAATGAGCAGTCCTTC.

This clonotype has a handful of counts. The rearrangement uses TRBV19 and TRBJ1-6; 7 bases are shared with TRBD1. V lost 4 bases and J lost 0; bases outside the gene matches: 9. Germline values: CDR1 LNHDA, CDR2 SQIVND (reference sequence). The CDR3 runs 18 residues. The CDR3 loop reads CASSTEQGMGSYNSPLHF. DNA for the CDR3: TGTGCCAGTAGTACCGAACAGGGGATGGGCTCCTATAATTCACCCCTCCACTTT.

The rearrangement links TRBV4-3 to TRBJ2-2; D is uncertain. V was trimmed by 6 bases and J by 14 bases, leaving 7 bases between them. The CDR3 contains 9 residues. The germline gives CDR1 LGHNA, CDR2 YSLEER. CDR3 in DNA: TGCGCCAGCAGTTCTGTTCTGTTTTTT. This codes for CASSSVLFF.

The chain couples TRBV10-3 to TRBJ2-1; D possibly matches TRBD1 or TRBD2 (6 bases each). The CDR3 has 13 residues. V was shortened by 11 bases and J by 7 bases, with 18 bases between the two germline ends. The germline CDR1 and CDR2 sequences are ENHRY and SYGVKD. CDR3: CAALGGSVNEQFF. CDR3 in DNA: TGTGCCGCCTTAGGGGGGTCAGTGAATGAGCAGTTCTTC.